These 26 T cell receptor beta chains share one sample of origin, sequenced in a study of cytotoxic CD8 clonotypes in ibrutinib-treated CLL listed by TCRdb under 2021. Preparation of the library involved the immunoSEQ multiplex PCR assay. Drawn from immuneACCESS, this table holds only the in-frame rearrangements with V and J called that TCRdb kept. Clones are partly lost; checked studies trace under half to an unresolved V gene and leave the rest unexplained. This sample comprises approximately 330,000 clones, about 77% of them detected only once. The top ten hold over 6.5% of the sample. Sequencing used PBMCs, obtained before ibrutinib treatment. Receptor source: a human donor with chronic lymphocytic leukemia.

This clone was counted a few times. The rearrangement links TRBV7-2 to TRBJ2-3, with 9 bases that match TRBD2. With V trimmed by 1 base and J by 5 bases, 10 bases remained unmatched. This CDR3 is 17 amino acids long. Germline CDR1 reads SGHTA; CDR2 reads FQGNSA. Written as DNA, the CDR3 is TGTGCCAGCAGCTTAGATTTTGCGGGAGGGCCGTTAGATACGCAGTATTTT. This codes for CASSLDFAGGPLDTQYF.

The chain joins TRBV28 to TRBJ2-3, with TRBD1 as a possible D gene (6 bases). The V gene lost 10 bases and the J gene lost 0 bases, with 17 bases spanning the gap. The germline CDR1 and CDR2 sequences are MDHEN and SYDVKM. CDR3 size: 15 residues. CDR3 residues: CATQYTGISTDTQYF. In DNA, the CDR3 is TGTGCCACCCAATACACAGGGATTAGCACAGATACGCAGTATTTT.

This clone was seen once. The CDR3: CASSLVSGQGDTGELFF. Here the CDR3 DNA reads TGTGCCAGCAGCTTAGTCTCCGGACAGGGTGACACCGGGGAGCTGTTTTTT. V usage is TRBV7-2 and J usage is TRBJ2-2; 8 positions agree with TRBD1. Germline V gene data show CDR1 as SGHTA and CDR2 as FQGNSA. CDR3 size: 17 residues. With V trimmed by 1 base and J by 3 bases, 7 bases remained unmatched.

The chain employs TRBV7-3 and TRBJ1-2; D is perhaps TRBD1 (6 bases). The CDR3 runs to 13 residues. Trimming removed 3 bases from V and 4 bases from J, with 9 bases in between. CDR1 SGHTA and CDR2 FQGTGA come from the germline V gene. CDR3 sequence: CASSLGHGYGYTF. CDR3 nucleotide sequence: TGTGCCAGCAGCTTGGGACACGGCTATGGCTACACCTTC.

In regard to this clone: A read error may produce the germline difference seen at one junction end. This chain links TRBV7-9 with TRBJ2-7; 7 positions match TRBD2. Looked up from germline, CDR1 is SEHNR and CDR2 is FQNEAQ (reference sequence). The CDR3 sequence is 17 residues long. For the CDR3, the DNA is TGTGCCAGCAGTTTAGGCTTTTCGCTAGCGGCGTCCTACGAGCAGTACTTC. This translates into CASSLGFSLAASYEQYF.

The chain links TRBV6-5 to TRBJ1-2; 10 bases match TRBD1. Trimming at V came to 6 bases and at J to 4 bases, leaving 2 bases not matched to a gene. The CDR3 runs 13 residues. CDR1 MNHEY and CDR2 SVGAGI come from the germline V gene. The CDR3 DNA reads TGTGCCAGCAGGGACAGGGGGATCTATGGCTACACCTTC. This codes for CASRDRGIYGYTF.

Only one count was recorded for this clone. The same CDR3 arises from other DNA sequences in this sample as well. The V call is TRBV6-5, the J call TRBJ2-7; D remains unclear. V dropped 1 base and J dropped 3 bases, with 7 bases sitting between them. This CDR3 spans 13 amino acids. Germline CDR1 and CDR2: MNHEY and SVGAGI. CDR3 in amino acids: CASSYFGSYEQYF. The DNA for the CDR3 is TGTGCCAGCAGTTACTTCGGCAGCTACGAGCAGTACTTC.

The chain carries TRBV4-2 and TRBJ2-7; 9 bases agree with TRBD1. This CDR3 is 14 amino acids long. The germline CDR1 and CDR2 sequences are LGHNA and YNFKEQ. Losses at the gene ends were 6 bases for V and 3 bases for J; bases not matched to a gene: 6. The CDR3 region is CASSPGTGSYEQYF. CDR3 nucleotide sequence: TGTGCCAGCAGTCCCGGGACAGGGAGCTACGAGCAGTACTTC.

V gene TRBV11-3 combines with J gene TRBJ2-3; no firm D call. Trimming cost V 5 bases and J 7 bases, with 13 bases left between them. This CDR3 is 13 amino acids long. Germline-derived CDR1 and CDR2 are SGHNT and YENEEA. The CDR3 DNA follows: TGTGCCAGCAGCCCCCGATTGGGCCATACGCAGTATTTT. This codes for CASSPRLGHTQYF.

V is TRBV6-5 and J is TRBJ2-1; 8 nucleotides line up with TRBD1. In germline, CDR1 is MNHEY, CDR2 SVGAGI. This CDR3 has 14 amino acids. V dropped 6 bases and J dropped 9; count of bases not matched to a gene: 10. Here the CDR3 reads CASSHGQGLREQFF. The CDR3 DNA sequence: TGTGCCAGCAGCCACGGACAGGGACTGCGTGAGCAGTTCTTC.

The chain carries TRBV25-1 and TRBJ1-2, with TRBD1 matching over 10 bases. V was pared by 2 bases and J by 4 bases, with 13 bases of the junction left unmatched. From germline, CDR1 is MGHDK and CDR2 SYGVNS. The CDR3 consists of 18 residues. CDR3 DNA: TGTGCCAGCAGTGAACCGGGACAGGGGATCGGAGGGGCCTATGGCTACACCTTC. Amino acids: CASSEPGQGIGGAYGYTF.

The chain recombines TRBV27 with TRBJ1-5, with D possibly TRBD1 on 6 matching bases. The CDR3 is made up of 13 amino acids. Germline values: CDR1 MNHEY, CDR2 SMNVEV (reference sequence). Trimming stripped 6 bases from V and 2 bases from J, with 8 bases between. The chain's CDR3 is CASRGGGNQPQHF. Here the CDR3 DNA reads TGTGCCAGCAGAGGGGGTGGCAATCAGCCCCAGCATTTT.

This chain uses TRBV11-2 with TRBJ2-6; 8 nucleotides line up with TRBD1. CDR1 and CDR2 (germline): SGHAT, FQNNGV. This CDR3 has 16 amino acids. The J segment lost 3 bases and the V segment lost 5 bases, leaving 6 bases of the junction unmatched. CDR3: CASSPWTGSGANVLTF. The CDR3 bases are TGTGCCAGCAGCCCCTGGACAGGGAGTGGGGCCAACGTCCTGACTTTC.

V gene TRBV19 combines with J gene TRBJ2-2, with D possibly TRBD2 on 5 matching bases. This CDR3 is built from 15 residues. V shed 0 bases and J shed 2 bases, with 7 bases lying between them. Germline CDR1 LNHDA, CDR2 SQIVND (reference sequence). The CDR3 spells CASSIEAGNTGELFF. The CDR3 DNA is TGTGCCAGTAGTATAGAGGCGGGTAACACCGGGGAGCTGTTTTTT.

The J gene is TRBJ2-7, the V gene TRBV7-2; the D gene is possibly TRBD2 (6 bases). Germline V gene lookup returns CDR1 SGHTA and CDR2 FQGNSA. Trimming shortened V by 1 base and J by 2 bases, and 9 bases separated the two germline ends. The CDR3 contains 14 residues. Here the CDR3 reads CASSLGLGAYEQYF. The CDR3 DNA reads TGTGCCAGCAGCTTAGGACTAGGCGCCTACGAGCAGTACTTC.

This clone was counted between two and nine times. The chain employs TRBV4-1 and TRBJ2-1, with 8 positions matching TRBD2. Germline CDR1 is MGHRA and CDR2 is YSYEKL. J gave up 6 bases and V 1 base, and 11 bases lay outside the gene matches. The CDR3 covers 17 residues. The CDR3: CASSQVKSGLGRNEQFF. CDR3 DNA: TGCGCCAGCAGCCAAGTAAAATCGGGACTAGGGCGCAATGAGCAGTTCTTC.

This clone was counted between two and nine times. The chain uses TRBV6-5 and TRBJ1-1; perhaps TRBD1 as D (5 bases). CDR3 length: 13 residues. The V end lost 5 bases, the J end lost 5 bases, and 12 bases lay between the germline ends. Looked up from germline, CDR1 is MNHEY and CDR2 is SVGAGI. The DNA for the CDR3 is TGTGCCAGCAGTACAACCAGGGCTACTGAAGCTTTCTTT. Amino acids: CASSTTRATEAFF.

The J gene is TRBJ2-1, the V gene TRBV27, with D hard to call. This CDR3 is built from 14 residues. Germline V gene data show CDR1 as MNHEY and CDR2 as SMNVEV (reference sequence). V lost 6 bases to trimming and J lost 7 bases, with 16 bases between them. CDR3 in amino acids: CASSPPGWLNEQFF. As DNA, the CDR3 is TGTGCCAGCAGCCCCCCGGGCTGGTTGAATGAGCAGTTCTTC.

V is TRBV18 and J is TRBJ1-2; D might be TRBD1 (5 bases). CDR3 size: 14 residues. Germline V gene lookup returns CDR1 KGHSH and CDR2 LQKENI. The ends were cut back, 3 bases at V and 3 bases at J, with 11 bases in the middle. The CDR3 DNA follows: TGTGCCAGCTCACCCCCAGGGAGGCACTATGGCTACACCTTC. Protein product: CASSPPGRHYGYTF.

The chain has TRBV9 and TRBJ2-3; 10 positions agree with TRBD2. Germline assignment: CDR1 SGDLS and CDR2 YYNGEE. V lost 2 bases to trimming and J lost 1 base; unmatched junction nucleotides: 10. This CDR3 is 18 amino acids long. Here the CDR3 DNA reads TGTGCCAGCAGCGTGGGGGCTAGCGGGAGAACTGGCACAGATACGCAGTATTTT. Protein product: CASSVGASGRTGTDTQYF.

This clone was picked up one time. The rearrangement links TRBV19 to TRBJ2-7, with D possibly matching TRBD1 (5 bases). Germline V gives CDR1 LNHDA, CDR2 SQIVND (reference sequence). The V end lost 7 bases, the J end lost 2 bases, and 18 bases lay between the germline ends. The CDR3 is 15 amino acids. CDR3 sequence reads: CASKLSTVTAYEQYF. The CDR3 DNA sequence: TGTGCCAGTAAACTATCGACAGTGACCGCCTACGAGCAGTACTTC.

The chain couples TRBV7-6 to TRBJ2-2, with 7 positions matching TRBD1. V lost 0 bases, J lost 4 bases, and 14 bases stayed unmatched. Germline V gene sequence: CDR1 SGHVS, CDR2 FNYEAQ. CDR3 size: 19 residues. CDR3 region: CASSLAGDLKQGPTGELFF. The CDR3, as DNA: TGTGCCAGCAGCTTAGCGGGAGATCTTAAACAGGGGCCCACCGGGGAGCTGTTTTTT.

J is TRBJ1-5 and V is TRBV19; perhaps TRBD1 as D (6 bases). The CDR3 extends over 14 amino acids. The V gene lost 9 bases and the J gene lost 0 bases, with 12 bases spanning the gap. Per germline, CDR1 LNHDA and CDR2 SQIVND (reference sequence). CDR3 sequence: CASAGTNSNQPQHF. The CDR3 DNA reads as TGTGCCAGCGCCGGGACAAATAGCAATCAGCCCCAGCATTTT.

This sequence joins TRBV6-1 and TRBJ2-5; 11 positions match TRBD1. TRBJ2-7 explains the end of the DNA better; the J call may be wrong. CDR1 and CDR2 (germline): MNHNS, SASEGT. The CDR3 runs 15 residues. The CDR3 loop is CASSGRTGGDYEQYF. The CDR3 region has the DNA TGTGCCAGCAGTGGTAGGACAGGGGGCGACTACGAGCAGTACTTC.

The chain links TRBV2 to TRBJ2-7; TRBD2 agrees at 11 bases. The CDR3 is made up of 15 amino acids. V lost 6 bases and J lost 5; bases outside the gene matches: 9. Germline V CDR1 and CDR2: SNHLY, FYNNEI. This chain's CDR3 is CASSETSGRGHEQYF. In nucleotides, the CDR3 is TGTGCCAGCAGCGAAACTAGCGGGAGAGGCCACGAGCAGTACTTC.

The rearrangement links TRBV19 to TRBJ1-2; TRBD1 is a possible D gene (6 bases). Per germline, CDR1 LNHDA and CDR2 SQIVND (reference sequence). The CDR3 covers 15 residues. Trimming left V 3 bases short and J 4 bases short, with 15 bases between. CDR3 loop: CASSIIRGGVYGYTF. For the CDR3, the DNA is TGTGCCAGTAGTATTATAAGAGGGGGTGTCTATGGCTACACCTTC.